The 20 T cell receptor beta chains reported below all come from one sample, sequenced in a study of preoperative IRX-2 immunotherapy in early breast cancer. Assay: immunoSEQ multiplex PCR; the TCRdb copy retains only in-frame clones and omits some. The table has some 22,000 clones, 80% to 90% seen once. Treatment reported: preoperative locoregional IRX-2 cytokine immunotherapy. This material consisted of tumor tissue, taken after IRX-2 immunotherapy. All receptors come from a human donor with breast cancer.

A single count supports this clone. DNA for the CDR3: TGTGCCAGCAGCTTAGGGGCGGCAGATACGCAGTATTTT. Residues: CASSLGAADTQYF. The gene calls are TRBV7-2 and TRBJ2-3; D not resolved. With 1 base removed from V and 4 bases from J, the gap between germline ends came to 6 bases. Germline V gives CDR1 SGHTA, CDR2 FQGNSA. The CDR3 loop spans 13 amino acids.

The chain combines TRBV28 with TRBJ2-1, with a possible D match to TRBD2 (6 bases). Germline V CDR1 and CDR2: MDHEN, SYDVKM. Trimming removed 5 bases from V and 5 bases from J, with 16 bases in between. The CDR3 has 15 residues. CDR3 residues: CASSHAGNTNNEQFF. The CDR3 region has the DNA TGTGCCAGCAGTCACGCGGGGAATACGAACAATGAGCAGTTCTTC.

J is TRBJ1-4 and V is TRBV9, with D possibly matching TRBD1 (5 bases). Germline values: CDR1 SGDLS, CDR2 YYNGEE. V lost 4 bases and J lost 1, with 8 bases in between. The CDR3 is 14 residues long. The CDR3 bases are TGTGCCAGCAGCATGGGGGGAACTAATGAAAAACTGTTTTTT. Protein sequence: CASSMGGTNEKLFF.

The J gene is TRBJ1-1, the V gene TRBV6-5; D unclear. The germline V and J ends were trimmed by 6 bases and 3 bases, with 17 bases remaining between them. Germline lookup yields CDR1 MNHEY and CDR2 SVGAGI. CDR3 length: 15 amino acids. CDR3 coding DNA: TGTGCCAGCAGCCACCTCTCCCAAGCGGACACTGAAGCTTTCTTT. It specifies CASSHLSQADTEAFF.

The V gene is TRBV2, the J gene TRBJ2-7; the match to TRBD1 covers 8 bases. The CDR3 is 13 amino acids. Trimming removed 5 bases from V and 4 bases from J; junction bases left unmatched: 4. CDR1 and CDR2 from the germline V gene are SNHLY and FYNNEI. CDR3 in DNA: TGTGCCAGCAGTACAGGGGGTCCTTACGAGCAGTACTTC. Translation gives CASSTGGPYEQYF.

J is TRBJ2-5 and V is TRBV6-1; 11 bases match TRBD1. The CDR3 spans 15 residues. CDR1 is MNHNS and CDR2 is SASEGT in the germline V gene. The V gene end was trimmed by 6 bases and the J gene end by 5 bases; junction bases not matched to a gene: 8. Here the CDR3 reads CASRLWDRGMETQYF. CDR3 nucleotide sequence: TGTGCCAGCAGGCTGTGGGACAGGGGGATGGAGACCCAGTACTTC.

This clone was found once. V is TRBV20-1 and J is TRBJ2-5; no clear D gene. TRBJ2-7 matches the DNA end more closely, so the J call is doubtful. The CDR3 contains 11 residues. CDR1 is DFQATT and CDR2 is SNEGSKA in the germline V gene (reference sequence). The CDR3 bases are TGCAGTGCTAGTCGTAGCAACGAGCAGTACTTC. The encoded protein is CSASRSNEQYF.

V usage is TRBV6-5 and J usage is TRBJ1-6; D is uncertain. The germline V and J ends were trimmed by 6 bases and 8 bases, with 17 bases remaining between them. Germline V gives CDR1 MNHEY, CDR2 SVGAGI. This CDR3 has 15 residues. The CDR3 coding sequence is TGTGCCAGCAGCCGGAAACAGCGGTCGGATTCACCCCTCCACTTT. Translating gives CASSRKQRSDSPLHF.

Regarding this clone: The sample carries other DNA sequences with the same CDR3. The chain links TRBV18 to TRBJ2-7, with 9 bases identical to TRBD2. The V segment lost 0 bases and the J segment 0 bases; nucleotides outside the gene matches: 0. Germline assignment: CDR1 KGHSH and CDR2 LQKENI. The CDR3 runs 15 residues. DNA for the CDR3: TGTGCCAGCTCACCACCTAGCGGGGGCTCCTACGAGCAGTACTTC. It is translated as CASSPPSGGSYEQYF.

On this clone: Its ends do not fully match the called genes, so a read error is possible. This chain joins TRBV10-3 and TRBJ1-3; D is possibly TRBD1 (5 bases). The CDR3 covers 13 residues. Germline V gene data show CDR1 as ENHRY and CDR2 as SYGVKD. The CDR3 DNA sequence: TGTACCATCAGACAGCCTTCTGGAAACACCATATATTTT. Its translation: CTIRQPSGNTIYF.

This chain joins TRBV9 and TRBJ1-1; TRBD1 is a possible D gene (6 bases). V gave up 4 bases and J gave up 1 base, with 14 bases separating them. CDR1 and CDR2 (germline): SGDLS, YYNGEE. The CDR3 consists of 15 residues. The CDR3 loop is CASSPTTGPNTEAFF. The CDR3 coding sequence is TGTGCCAGCAGCCCAACGACAGGCCCGAACACTGAAGCTTTCTTT. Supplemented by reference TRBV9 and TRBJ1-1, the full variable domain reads DSGVTQTPKHLITATGQRVTLRCSPRSGDLSVYWYQQSLDQGLQFLIQYYNGEERAKGNILERFSAQQFPDLHSELNLSSLELGDSALYFCASSPTTGPNTEAFFGQGTRLTVV.

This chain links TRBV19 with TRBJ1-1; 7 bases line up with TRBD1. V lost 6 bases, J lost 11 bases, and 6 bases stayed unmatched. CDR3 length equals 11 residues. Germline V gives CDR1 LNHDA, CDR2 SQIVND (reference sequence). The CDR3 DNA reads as TGTGCCAGTAGCCAATACAGGGGCGCTTTCTTT. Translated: CASSQYRGAFF.

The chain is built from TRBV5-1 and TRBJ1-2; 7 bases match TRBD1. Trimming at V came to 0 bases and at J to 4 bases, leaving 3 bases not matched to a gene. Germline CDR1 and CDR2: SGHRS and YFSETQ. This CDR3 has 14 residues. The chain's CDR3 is CASSLEGAGYGYTF. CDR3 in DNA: TGCGCCAGCAGCTTGGAGGGGGCCGGCTATGGCTACACCTTC. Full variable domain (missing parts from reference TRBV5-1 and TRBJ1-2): KAGVTQTPRYLIKTRGQQVTLSCSPISGHRSVSWYQQTPGQGLQFLFEYFSETQRNKGNFPGRFSGRQFSNSRSEMNVSTLELGDSALYLCASSLEGAGYGYTFGSGTRLTVV.

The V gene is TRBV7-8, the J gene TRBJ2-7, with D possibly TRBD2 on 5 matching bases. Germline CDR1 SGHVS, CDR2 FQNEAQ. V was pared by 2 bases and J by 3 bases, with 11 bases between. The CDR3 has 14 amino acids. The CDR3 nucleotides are TGTGCCAGCAGCTTACAGGAAGGGAGCTACGAGCAGTACTTC. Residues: CASSLQEGSYEQYF.

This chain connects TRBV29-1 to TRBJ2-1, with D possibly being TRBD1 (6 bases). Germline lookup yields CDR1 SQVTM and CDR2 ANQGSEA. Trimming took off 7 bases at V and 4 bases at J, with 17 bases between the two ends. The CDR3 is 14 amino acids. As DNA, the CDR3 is TGCAGCGCCCCTACCGGACAGAGGTACAATGAGCAGTTCTTC. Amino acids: CSAPTGQRYNEQFF.

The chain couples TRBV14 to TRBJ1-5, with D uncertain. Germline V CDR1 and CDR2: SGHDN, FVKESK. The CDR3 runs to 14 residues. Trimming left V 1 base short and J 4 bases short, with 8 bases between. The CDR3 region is CASSQADGNQPQHF. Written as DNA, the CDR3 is TGTGCCAGCAGCCAAGCGGACGGGAATCAGCCCCAGCATTTT. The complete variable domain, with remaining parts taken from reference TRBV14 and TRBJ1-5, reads EAGVTQFPSHSVIEKGQTVTLRCDPISGHDNLYWYRRVMGKEIKFLLHFVKESKQDESGMPNNRFLAERTGGTYSTLKVQPAELEDSGVYFCASSQADGNQPQHFGDGTRLSIL.

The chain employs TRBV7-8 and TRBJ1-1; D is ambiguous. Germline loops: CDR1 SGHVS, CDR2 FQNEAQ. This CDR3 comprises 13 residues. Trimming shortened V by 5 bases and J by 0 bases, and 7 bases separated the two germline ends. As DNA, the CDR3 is TGTGCCAGCAGCGTTACAGTGAACACTGAAGCTTTCTTT. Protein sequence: CASSVTVNTEAFF.

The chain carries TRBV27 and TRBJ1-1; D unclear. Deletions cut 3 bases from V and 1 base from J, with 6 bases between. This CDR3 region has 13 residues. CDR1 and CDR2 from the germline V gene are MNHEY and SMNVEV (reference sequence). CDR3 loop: CASSFITNTEAFF. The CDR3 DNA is TGTGCCAGCAGTTTTATAACGAACACTGAAGCTTTCTTT.

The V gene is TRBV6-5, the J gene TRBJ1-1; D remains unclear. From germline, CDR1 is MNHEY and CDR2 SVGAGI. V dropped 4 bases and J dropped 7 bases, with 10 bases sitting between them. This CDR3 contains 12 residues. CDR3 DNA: TGTGCCAGCAGTTCCGGAGCGATTGAAGCTTTCTTT. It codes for CASSSGAIEAFF.

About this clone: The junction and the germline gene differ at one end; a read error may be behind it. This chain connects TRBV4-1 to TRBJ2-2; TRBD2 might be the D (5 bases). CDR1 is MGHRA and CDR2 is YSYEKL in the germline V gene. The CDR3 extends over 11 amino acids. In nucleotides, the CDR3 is TGCGCCATCCATAGTCGATGGGGAGCTGTTTTT. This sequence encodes CAIHSRWGAVF.